A single sample gave rise to the 9 T cell receptor beta chains below, sequenced in a study of shared clonotypes between healthy human individuals. Profiled with immunoSEQ multiplex PCR; TCRdb holds only in-frame clones, not every one. The sample gives millions of clones, 85% to 95% of which show up once; more than 0.1% is in the top ten. Material for sequencing was naive CD4+ T cells sorted from blood. Subset specified: CD45RA+ positively selected. Receptor source: a man aged 18 to 30 in good health.

The chain uses TRBV18 and TRBJ1-5; a possible D gene is TRBD1 (5 bases). The CDR3 covers 15 residues. V was trimmed by 2 bases and J by 0 bases, leaving 8 bases between them. Germline lookup yields CDR1 KGHSH and CDR2 LQKENI. The CDR3 DNA is TGTGCCAGCTCACCAGTGGGGGATAGCAATCAGCCCCAGCATTTT. It yields the protein CASSPVGDSNQPQHF.

The V and J genes are TRBV19 and TRBJ1-6, with D hard to call. The CDR3 is made up of 15 amino acids. Germline V gives CDR1 LNHDA, CDR2 SQIVND (reference sequence). Trimming removed 7 bases from V and 8 bases from J, with 18 bases in between. CDR3 nucleotide sequence: TGTGCCAGTAACCCGGGCCTACTTATTGATTCACCCCTCCACTTT. Protein product: CASNPGLLIDSPLHF. The entire variable domain, with the rest obtained from reference TRBV19 and TRBJ1-6, is as follows: DGGITQSPKYLFRKEGQNVTLSCEQNLNHDAMYWYRQDPGQGLRLIYYSQIVNDFQKGDIAEGYSVSREKKESFPLTVTSAQKNPTAFYLCASNPGLLIDSPLHFGNGTRLTVT.

The chain carries TRBV27 and TRBJ2-7; a weak D match, TRBD1 (6 bases). Trimming left V 0 bases short and J 12 bases short, with 18 bases between. The germline V gene encodes CDR1 MNHEY and CDR2 SMNVEV (reference sequence). The CDR3 runs 14 residues. CDR3 in amino acids: CASSLSMVGGRRYF. CDR3 nucleotides: TGTGCCAGCAGTTTATCGATGGTTGGGGGCCGGCGGTACTTC.

CDR3 nucleotides: TGTGCCAGCAGTGAGGCCTCGTTCGGAAGGGACGAGCAGTACTTC. Its protein is CASSEASFGRDEQYF. This chain uses TRBV28 with TRBJ2-7; D not resolved. The V end was cut by 5 bases, the J end by 5 bases, with 19 bases between. CDR3 length: 15 amino acids. Germline V gene data show CDR1 as MDHEN and CDR2 as SYDVKM.

The chain has TRBV6-1 and TRBJ1-5; 8 bases are shared with TRBD1. CDR1 is MNHNS and CDR2 is SASEGT in the germline V gene. Germline trimming cut 1 base from V and 7 bases from J; bases unmatched to any gene: 9. CDR3 size: 16 residues. CDR3 in amino acids: CASSEVTGGRRQPQHF. CDR3 sequence (DNA): TGTGCCAGCAGTGAAGTTACAGGGGGAAGAAGACAGCCCCAGCATTTT.

The chain links TRBV15 to TRBJ2-5; 9 bases fit TRBD1. With 0 bases clipped from V and 5 bases from J, the junction kept 7 bases outside the gene matches. Germline-derived CDR1 and CDR2 are LNHNV and YYDKDF (reference sequence). The length of the CDR3 is 16 residues. The CDR3 protein is CATSRDRTGGVETQYF. CDR3 DNA sequence: TGTGCCACCAGCAGAGATAGAACAGGGGGCGTGGAGACCCAGTACTTC. The full variable domain, completed using reference TRBV15 and TRBJ2-5, is DAMVIQNPRYQVTQFGKPVTLSCSQTLNHNVMYWYQQKSSQAPKLLFHYYDKDFNNEADTPDNFQSRRPNTSFCFLDIRSPGLGDTAMYLCATSRDRTGGVETQYFGPGTRLLVL.

V is TRBV19 and J is TRBJ2-3; D not certain. Germline loops: CDR1 LNHDA, CDR2 SQIVND (reference sequence). Trimming stripped 0 bases from V and 3 bases from J, with 10 bases between. CDR3 length equals 15 residues. In DNA form, the CDR3 reads TGTGCCAGTAGTATAGATCGACGCGGAACAGATACGCAGTATTTT. Its protein is CASSIDRRGTDTQYF.

The chain carries TRBV28 and TRBJ2-7; 7 positions agree with TRBD1. Germline CDR1 is MDHEN and CDR2 is SYDVKM. J gave up 1 base and V 6 bases, and 9 bases lay outside the gene matches. This CDR3 is 15 amino acids long. The CDR3 here is CASSPAGTVSYEQYF. CDR3 coding DNA: TGTGCCAGCAGCCCGGCCGGGACAGTTTCCTACGAGCAGTACTTC.

Notes on this clone: This same CDR3 is encoded by further DNA sequences in the sample. In nucleotides, the CDR3 is TGTGCCAGCAGTGAACGGAGAAACACCATATATTTT. This encodes CASSERRNTIYF. The chain joins TRBV6-1 to TRBJ1-3; D not resolved. The CDR3 consists of 12 residues. Looked up from germline, CDR1 is MNHNS and CDR2 is SASEGT. Trimming cost V 2 bases and J 5 bases, with 4 bases left between them.